The clone carrying this T cell receptor beta chain was seen only once. The antigen is not known. The data originate from a study of cytomegalovirus exposure and HLA in healthy donors. Study outcomes and limitations: Analysis performed later found under 20,000 TCR beta sequences associated with HLA alleles at 0.05 false discovery rate. Certain indistinguishable V segments, among them TRBV6-2 and TRBV6-3, were excluded. Researchers had no immune exposure information except CMV serostatus available.

Germline V gene sequence: CDR1 MNHEY, CDR2 SMNVEV (reference sequence). Trimming took off 3 bases at V and 7 bases at J, with 10 bases between the two ends. The CDR3 consists of 13 residues. Use of 60 Vbeta and 13 Jbeta primers characterized the PCR. Sequencing used immunoSEQ multiplex PCR; TCRdb keeps in-frame clones, though not all of them. The sample has around 150,000 clones, 80% seen once; the top ten hold roughly 2%. The sequenced material came from PBMCs. This receptor was taken from a man aged 25-45 years in good health and CMV-seronegative. V gene TRBV27 combines with J gene TRBJ1-5; no firm D call. In DNA form, the CDR3 reads TGTGCCAGCAGTTTCCAGTTCGCCCAGCCCCAGCATTTT. Translated: CASSFQFAQPQHF.